This T cell receptor beta chain appears in the sequencing data of a study of cytomegalovirus exposure and HLA in healthy donors. The PCR employed 60 Vbeta primers together with 13 Jbeta primers. Using immunoSEQ multiplex PCR, the repertoire was profiled, and TCRdb retains in-frame clones only, with some absent. Among fewer than 250,000 clones listed, about nine tenths were seen once. Study conclusions and caveats: Across donors, sequencing depth was assumed by presence/absence analyses to be roughly uniform. Later analysis suggested links between common viral pathogens and several top significant clusters. Segments of the TCR beta V type were, in most cases, productive about 87% or about 30% of the time in an earlier analysis.

For this clone: Its antigen is undetermined.

All donors participated as healthy donors of bone marrow. The CDR3 has 15 residues. V trimming: 2 bases; J trimming: 5 bases; junction bases outside the gene matches: 7. Germline V CDR1 and CDR2: MDHEN, SYDVKM. The TCR sequence derives from a boy aged 2 to 9 in good health and CMV-seronegative. The specimen sequenced was PBMCs. This sequence joins TRBV28 and TRBJ2-5; 8 nucleotides line up with TRBD1. CDR3 nucleotides: TGTGCCAGCAGTTTAGCAGGGGGCGAGGGGGAGACCCAGTACTTC. This translates into CASSLAGGEGETQYF.